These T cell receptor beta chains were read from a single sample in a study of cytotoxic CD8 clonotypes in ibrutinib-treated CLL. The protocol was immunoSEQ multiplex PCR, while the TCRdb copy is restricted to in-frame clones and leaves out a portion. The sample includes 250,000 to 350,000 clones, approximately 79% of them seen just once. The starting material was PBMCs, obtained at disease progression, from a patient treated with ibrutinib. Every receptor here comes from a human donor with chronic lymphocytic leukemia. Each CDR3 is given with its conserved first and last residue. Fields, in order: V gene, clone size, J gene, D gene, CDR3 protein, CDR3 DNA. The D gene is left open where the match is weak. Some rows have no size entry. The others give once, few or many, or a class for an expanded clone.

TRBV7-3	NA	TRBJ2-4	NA	CASSLSGGSPAKNIQYF	TGTGCCAGCAGCTTAAGTGGTGGTTCGCCAGCCAAAAACATTCAGTACTTC
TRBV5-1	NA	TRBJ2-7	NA	CASSLDIEYEQYF	TGCGCCAGCAGCTTGGATATTGAGTACGAGCAGTACTTC
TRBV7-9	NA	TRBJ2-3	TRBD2	CASRSTSGGFTDTQYF	TGTGCCAGCAGAAGCACTAGCGGGGGCTTCACAGATACGCAGTATTTT
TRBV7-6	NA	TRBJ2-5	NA	CASSLSFWTQETQYF	TGTGCCAGCAGCTTATCCTTCTGGACCCAAGAGACCCAGTACTTC
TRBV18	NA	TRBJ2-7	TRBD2	CASSPRGGPEQYF	TGTGCCAGCTCACCACGGGGAGGGCCTGAGCAGTACTTC
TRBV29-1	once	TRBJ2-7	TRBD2	CSVGKGLAGAARPLYEQYF	TGCAGCGTTGGGAAGGGACTAGCGGGAGCCGCACGACCCCTCTACGAGCAGTACTTC
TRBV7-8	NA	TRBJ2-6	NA	CASSLRDKTTSGANVLTF	TGTGCCAGCAGCCTCCGGGACAAGACTACATCTGGGGCCAACGTCCTGACTTTC
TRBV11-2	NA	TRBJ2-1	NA	CASSHYSYNEQFF	TGTGCCAGCAGTCACTATTCCTACAATGAGCAGTTCTTC
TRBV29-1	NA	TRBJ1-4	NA	CSVRLGWEKLFF	TGCAGCGTCCGACTTGGTTGGGAAAAACTGTTTTTT
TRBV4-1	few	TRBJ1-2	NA	CASSQESAVSNYGYTF	TGCGCCAGCAGCCAAGAATCGGCAGTCTCTAACTATGGCTACACCTTC
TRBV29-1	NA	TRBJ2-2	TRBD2	CSVDGLAGAGELFF	TGCAGCGTTGACGGACTAGCGGGAGCCGGGGAGCTGTTTTTT
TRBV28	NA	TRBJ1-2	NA	CASNTQGLGYTF	TGTGCCAGCAACACACAGGGTTTGGGCTACACCTTC
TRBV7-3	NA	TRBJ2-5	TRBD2	CASSLAGAETQYF	TGTGCCAGCAGCTTAGCGGGAGCAGAGACCCAGTACTTC
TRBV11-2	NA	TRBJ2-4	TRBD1	CASSRIDRGRANIQYF	TGTGCCAGCAGCCGGATAGACAGGGGGAGGGCGAACATTCAGTACTTC
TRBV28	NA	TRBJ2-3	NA	CASSFPVGVTDTQYF	TGTGCCAGCAGTTTTCCAGTTGGTGTCACAGATACGCAGTATTTT
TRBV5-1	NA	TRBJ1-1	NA	CASRVGSTEAFF	TGCGCCAGCAGGGTGGGTAGCACTGAAGCTTTCTTT
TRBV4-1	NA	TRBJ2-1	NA	CASSPGLRSSYNEQFF	TGCGCCAGCAGCCCGGGACTGAGAAGCTCCTACAATGAGCAGTTCTTC
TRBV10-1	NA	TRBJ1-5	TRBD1	CASSEDRGLGQPQHF	TGCGCCAGCAGTGAGGACAGGGGCCTCGGTCAGCCCCAGCATTTT
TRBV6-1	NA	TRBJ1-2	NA	CASSLTGDYGYTF	TGTGCCAGCAGCCTGACAGGAGACTATGGCTACACCTTC
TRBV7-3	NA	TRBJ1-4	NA	CASSRGHPGTNEKLFF	TGTGCCAGCAGCCGAGGACACCCAGGGACTAATGAAAAACTGTTTTTT
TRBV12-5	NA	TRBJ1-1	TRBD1	CASGTRFVTGGTEAFF	TGTGCTAGTGGTACCCGTTTTGTGACAGGGGGGACTGAAGCTTTCTTT
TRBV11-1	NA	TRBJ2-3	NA	CASSPIQRLAGDTQYF	TGTGCCAGCAGCCCAATCCAAAGGCTAGCAGGAGATACGCAGTATTTT
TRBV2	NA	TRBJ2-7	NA	CASSGDRGSSYEQYF	TGTGCCAGCAGTGGGGATCGGGGCTCGTCCTACGAGCAGTACTTC
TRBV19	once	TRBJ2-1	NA	CASVRDSGDHNEQFF	TGTGCCAGCGTTAGGGACTCCGGTGACCACAATGAGCAGTTCTTC
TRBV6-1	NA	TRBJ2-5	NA	CASSELVSWGTQYF	TGTGCCAGCAGTGAATTGGTTTCTTGGGGGACCCAGTACTTC
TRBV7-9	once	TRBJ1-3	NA	CASSVGSSGNTIYF	TGTGCCAGCAGCGTAGGATCCTCTGGAAACACCATATATTTT
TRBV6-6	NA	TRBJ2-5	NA	CASSAQGLGRETQYF	TGTGCCAGCAGTGCTCAGGGTTTAGGCAGAGAGACCCAGTACTTC